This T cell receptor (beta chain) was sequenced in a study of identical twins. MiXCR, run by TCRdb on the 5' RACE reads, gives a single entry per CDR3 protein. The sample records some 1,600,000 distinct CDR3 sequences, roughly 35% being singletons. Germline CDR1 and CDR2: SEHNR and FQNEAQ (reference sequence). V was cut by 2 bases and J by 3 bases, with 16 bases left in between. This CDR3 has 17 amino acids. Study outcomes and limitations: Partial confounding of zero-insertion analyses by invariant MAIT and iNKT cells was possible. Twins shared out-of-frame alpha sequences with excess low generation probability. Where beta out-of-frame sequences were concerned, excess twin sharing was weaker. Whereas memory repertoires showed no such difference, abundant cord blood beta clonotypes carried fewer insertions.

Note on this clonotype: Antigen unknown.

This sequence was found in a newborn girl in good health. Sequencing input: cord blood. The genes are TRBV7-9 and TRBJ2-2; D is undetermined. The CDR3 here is CASSLFVRAPDTGELFF. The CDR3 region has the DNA TGTGCCAGCAGCTTATTTGTCCGAGCACCGGACACCGGGGAGCTGTTTTTT. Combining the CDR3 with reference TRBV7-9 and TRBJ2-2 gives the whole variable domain DTGVSQNPRHKITKRGQNVTFRCDPISEHNRLYWYRQTLGQGPEFLTYFQNEAQLEKSRLLSDRFSAERPKGSFSTLEIQRTEQGDSAMYLCASSLFVRAPDTGELFFGEGSRLTVL.